The 25 T cell receptor beta chains in this list originate from one sample, sequenced in a study of blood T cells in healthy people across ages (dated by TCRdb to about 2015). Preparation of the library involved 5' RACE. Data came from an Illumina HiSeq 2500. A second 7 to 11 cycle PCR used a sample-barcoded 5' primer and a J-beta primer mix. The public reads were run again by TCRdb, first through fastp at Q25 and then through MiXCR, and only productive beta chains were kept. Here each entry gathers all rows of one CDR3 protein and keeps the most common genes and DNA. Across this sample there are 600,000 or so distinct CDR3 sequences, with under 30% seen only once. The ten biggest clones cover approximately 14% of the sample. Sequenced sample: blood. These receptors all come from a woman older than 75 in good health.

This clonotype appeared many times. This chain links TRBV20-1 with TRBJ2-1; D is possibly TRBD2 (7 bases). The CDR3 spans 12 residues. Trimming cost V 7 bases and J 6 bases, with 13 bases left between them. Germline lookup yields CDR1 DFQATT and CDR2 SNEGSKA (reference sequence). CDR3 sequence (DNA): TGCAGTGTAAAGGGGGGGCTCAATGAGCAGTTCTTC. Its protein is CSVKGGLNEQFF.

Worth noting for this clonotype: A much larger clone differs by one base, so this may be a read error. V gene TRBV20-1 combines with J gene TRBJ2-5; the match to TRBD1 covers 9 bases. The V and J ends lost 4 bases and 11 bases, in that order; junction bases with no gene match: 8. The V gene's germline CDR1 is DFQATT and CDR2 SNEGSKA (reference sequence). CDR3 size: 12 residues. CDR3 sequence (DNA): TGCAGTGCTAACGACAGGGGGAATGAGCAGTACTTC. The encoded protein is CSANDRGNEQYF.

Only a few counts were recorded for this clonotype. CDR3 bases: TGTGCCTGGAGTCCCAAGACGATTGGTAGCAATCAGCCCCAGCATTTT. Its translation: CAWSPKTIGSNQPQHF. The V gene is TRBV30, the J gene TRBJ1-5; D unclear. The germline V gene encodes CDR1 GTSNPN and CDR2 SVGIG (reference sequence). The V gene lost 2 bases and the J gene lost 0 bases, with 14 bases spanning the gap. The CDR3 is 16 residues long.

This clonotype was seen at least ten times. This chain joins TRBV30 and TRBJ2-4, with 7 positions matching TRBD1. V lost 3 bases and J lost 6; bases outside the gene matches: 8. From germline, CDR1 is GTSNPN and CDR2 SVGIG (reference sequence). The length of the CDR3 is 14 residues. CDR3 sequence: CAWRRYRGSNIQYF. CDR3 bases: TGTGCCTGGAGACGGTACAGGGGCTCAAACATTCAGTACTTC.

This clonotype was counted at least ten times. The chain carries TRBV20-1 and TRBJ2-7; tentatively, D is TRBD2 (6 bases). V was trimmed by 6 bases and J by 2 bases, leaving 20 bases between them. Germline CDR1 reads DFQATT; CDR2 reads SNEGSKA (reference sequence). There are 15 residues in the CDR3. The CDR3 spells CSAQEATRRTYEQYF. The CDR3 DNA is TGCAGTGCCCAGGAAGCGACTAGAAGGACCTACGAGCAGTACTTC.

This clonotype was observed many times. V is TRBV20-1 and J is TRBJ2-1; TRBD2 matches 15 bases. J gave up 4 bases and V 2 bases, and 6 bases lay outside the gene matches. Germline V gene lookup returns CDR1 DFQATT and CDR2 SNEGSKA (reference sequence). The CDR3 has 17 amino acids. The CDR3, as DNA: TGCAGTGCTAGACCGGGGACTAGCGGGGGGAGTTACAATGAGCAGTTCTTC. This codes for CSARPGTSGGSYNEQFF.

This clonotype was counted once. The chain carries TRBV5-1 and TRBJ2-7, with a possible D match to TRBD2 (6 bases). Germline V gives CDR1 SGHRS, CDR2 YFSETQ. V was trimmed by 4 bases and J by 6 bases, leaving 11 bases between them. CDR3 length equals 12 residues. Written as DNA, the CDR3 is TGCGCCAGCAGCCCGGGACTCACCGAGCAGTACTTC. Its translation: CASSPGLTEQYF.

As regards this clonotype: This sequence may be a read error, since a much larger clone differs from it by one base. The rearrangement uses TRBV6-5 and TRBJ2-1; 11 bases fit TRBD1. From germline, CDR1 is MNHEY and CDR2 SVGAGI. This CDR3 contains 14 residues. Trimming took 6 bases from V and 10 from J; bases not matched to a gene: 8. CDR3 amino acids: CASRDGQGAGEQFF. Here the CDR3 DNA reads TGTGCCAGCAGGGACGGACAGGGGGCAGGGGAGCAGTTCTTC.

Concerning this clonotype itself: This could be a read error, since a much larger clone is one nucleotide away. V gene TRBV5-4 combines with J gene TRBJ2-5; weak D call: TRBD2 (7 bases). The CDR3 extends over 14 amino acids. Germline-derived CDR1 and CDR2 are SGHNT and YYREEE (reference sequence). Trimming took off 4 bases at V and 9 bases at J, with 19 bases between the two ends. CDR3 residues: CASSIEGGVGAQYF. The CDR3 DNA reads TGTGCCAGCAGCATAGAAGGGGGGGTAGGGGCCCAGTACTTC.

With respect to this clonotype: This may stem from a read error, because a much larger clone lies one nucleotide away. The V gene is TRBV7-2, the J gene TRBJ2-1, with 9 nucleotides matching TRBD2. Germline CDR1 reads SGHTA; CDR2 reads FQGNSA. This CDR3 contains 16 residues. Trimming cost V 2 bases and J 13 bases; bases outside gene matches: 15. The DNA of the CDR3 is TGTGCCAGCAGCTTAATCGGCGGGGGGGTCGGGGAGACCCAGTTCTTC. Translating gives CASSLIGGGVGETQFF.

The chain is built from TRBV9 and TRBJ2-3, with a weak D call TRBD2 (6 bases). Trimming took 3 bases from V and 2 from J, leaving 16 bases between them. This CDR3 has 16 residues. Germline V gene data show CDR1 as SGDLS and CDR2 as YYNGEE. CDR3 nucleotide sequence: TGTGCCAGCAGCGGGCCCTTTGGGACTGCCACAGATACGCAGTATTTT. This translates into CASSGPFGTATDTQYF.

This clonotype was counted ten times or more. DNA for the CDR3: TGCAGTGCTCTCTGGACTAGCGGTTACACAGATACGCAGTATTTT. It yields the protein CSALWTSGYTDTQYF. The chain uses TRBV20-1 and TRBJ2-3; 10 positions agree with TRBD2. Per germline, CDR1 DFQATT and CDR2 SNEGSKA (reference sequence). J was trimmed by 2 bases and V by 5 bases; bases with no gene match: 7. The CDR3 totals 15 residues.

This chain links TRBV18 with TRBJ2-5; tentative D call: TRBD2 (6 bases). Germline lookup yields CDR1 KGHSH and CDR2 LQKENI. V was trimmed by 4 bases and J by 4 bases, leaving 19 bases between them. The CDR3 consists of 16 residues. DNA of the CDR3: TGTGCCAGCTCACTAAGGCGGGACTCGGTTGGAGAGACCCAGTACTTC. As protein: CASSLRRDSVGETQYF.

The V gene is TRBV7-6, the J gene TRBJ1-4; D unclear. The CDR3 loop spans 16 amino acids. Germline CDR1 reads SGHVS; CDR2 reads FNYEAQ. Deletions cut 1 base from V and 8 bases from J, with 17 bases between. In nucleotides, the CDR3 is TGTGCCAGCAGCTTAGGAGGTTTATCAGTGGGCGAAAAACTGTTTTTT. Amino acids: CASSLGGLSVGEKLFF.

In this sample, this clonotype turned up many times. The chain has TRBV20-1 and TRBJ2-3; the D gene is possibly TRBD2 (6 bases). The germline CDR1 and CDR2 sequences are DFQATT and SNEGSKA (reference sequence). V was pared by 5 bases and J by 0 bases, with 27 bases between. The CDR3 loop spans 19 amino acids. The CDR3 DNA is TGCAGTGCTTTCTCTTTGGGGGGACTTTTAAGAGCTAGCACAGATACGCAGTATTTT. Its protein is CSAFSLGGLLRASTDTQYF.

With regard to this clonotype: A read error is possible here, since a much larger clone lies one base away. The chain recombines TRBV5-1 with TRBJ2-7; tentatively, D is TRBD1 (6 bases). The V gene's germline CDR1 is SGHRS and CDR2 YFSETQ. The CDR3 consists of 14 residues. With 3 bases removed from V and 3 bases from J, the gap between germline ends came to 13 bases. The CDR3 region has the DNA TGCGCCAGCAGCTCCGACGGGACAAGCTACGAGCAGTACTTC. Protein: CASSSDGTSYEQYF.

A few counts support this clonotype. This chain uses TRBV5-1 with TRBJ2-5; TRBD2 matches 13 bases. The CDR3 runs to 16 residues. V dropped 0 bases and J dropped 4; count of bases not matched to a gene: 3. From germline, CDR1 is SGHRS and CDR2 YFSETQ. The CDR3 is CASSLGGLAGTETQYF. CDR3 DNA sequence: TGCGCCAGCAGCTTGGGGGGACTAGCGGGGACAGAGACCCAGTACTTC.

This clonotype turned up a few times. Being one base from a much bigger clone, this may be a read error. V is TRBV5-1 and J is TRBJ2-7; 13 nucleotides line up with TRBD2. This CDR3 comprises 15 residues. Losses at the gene ends were 6 bases for V and 7 bases for J; bases not matched to a gene: 10. Germline assignment: CDR1 SGHRS and CDR2 YFSETQ. CDR3 sequence (DNA): TGCGCCAGCAACTCCACTAGCGGGGGGGCTCAGGAGCAGTACTTC. Protein sequence: CASNSTSGGAQEQYF.

This clonotype has more than one count but fewer than ten. V gene TRBV3-1 combines with J gene TRBJ2-7, with 7 bases identical to TRBD2. Germline lookup yields CDR1 LGHDT and CDR2 YNNKEL (reference sequence). The V gene end was trimmed by 0 bases and the J gene end by 4 bases; junction bases not matched to a gene: 6. The CDR3 covers 15 residues. Here the CDR3 reads CASSQDLSGGYEQYF. CDR3 nucleotides: TGTGCCAGCAGCCAAGATTTGTCGGGGGGTTACGAGCAGTACTTC.

This clonotype was seen at least ten times. The CDR3 DNA reads TGTGCCAGCAGCGTAGACGTTTCGGGGACAGGGGATACGCAGTATTTT. Translation: CASSVDVSGTGDTQYF. The chain links TRBV9 to TRBJ2-3, with TRBD1 matching over 9 bases. The CDR3 extends over 16 amino acids. The germline CDR1 and CDR2 sequences are SGDLS and YYNGEE. J gave up 6 bases and V 0 bases, and 8 bases lay outside the gene matches.

This clonotype occurred many times. This chain links TRBV6-1 with TRBJ2-3; 10 nucleotides line up with TRBD1. V lost 7 bases to trimming and J lost 2 bases; unmatched junction nucleotides: 6. The length of the CDR3 is 15 residues. Germline loops: CDR1 MNHNS, CDR2 SASEGT. CDR3 amino acids: CASKKGQGHTDTQYF. CDR3 nucleotide sequence: TGTGCCAGCAAGAAGGGACAGGGGCACACAGATACGCAGTATTTT.

This clonotype was seen ten or more times. The chain links TRBV7-2 to TRBJ2-6; tentatively, D is TRBD1 (6 bases). The V end was cut by 6 bases, the J end by 1 base, with 13 bases between. This CDR3 is 16 amino acids long. Germline assignment: CDR1 SGHTA and CDR2 FQGNSA. CDR3 in DNA: TGTGCCAGCAGTCACCTAGGGGGTTCTGGGGCCAACGTCCTGACTTTC. Its protein is CASSHLGGSGANVLTF.

V is TRBV11-3 and J is TRBJ2-1, with 8 bases matching TRBD2. The J call may be incorrect, as the DNA end agrees better with TRBJ2-7. The CDR3 sequence is 16 residues long. Germline CDR1 SGHNT, CDR2 YENEEA. CDR3 region: CASSLVSGGEYNEQYF. The DNA of the CDR3 is TGTGCCAGCAGCTTAGTATCGGGGGGGGAATACAATGAGCAGTACTTC.

As concerns this clonotype: One base away lies a much larger clone, so this may be a sequencing read error. The chain links TRBV7-9 to TRBJ1-2, with 7 nucleotides matching TRBD1. V shed 7 bases and J 6 bases; nucleotides not matched to a gene: 11. From germline, CDR1 is SEHNR and CDR2 FQNEAQ (reference sequence). CDR3 length: 14 amino acids. Here the CDR3 DNA reads TGTGCCAGCACCATGAGGGCAGGGGGGCATGGCTACACCTTC. This translates into CASTMRAGGHGYTF.

This clonotype came up many times. The chain couples TRBV15 to TRBJ2-3, with D perhaps matching TRBD1 (6 bases). Looked up from germline, CDR1 is LNHNV and CDR2 is YYDKDF (reference sequence). V lost 1 base, J lost 0 bases, and 14 bases lay in between. This CDR3 has 17 residues. The DNA of the CDR3 is TGTGCCACCAGCAGAGCCAGCACGGACAGCAGCACAGATACGCAGTATTTT. Its translation is CATSRASTDSSTDTQYF.